One and the same sample provided the 20 T cell receptor beta chains below, sequenced in a study of Graves' ophthalmopathy and Graves' hyperthyroidism. Amplifying from RNA transcripts, the study obtained TCR beta CDR3 regions. The library came from an HTBI-primed first-round RT-PCR and a second-round multiplex PCR. MiXCR was run by TCRdb on the multiplex PCR reads, yielding one entry per CDR3 protein. The sample records about 550,000 distinct CDR3 sequences, approximately 35% being singletons. The specimen sequenced was peripheral blood or thyroid tissue (not recorded which). These receptors all come from an adult man with Graves' hyperthyroidism.

The chain employs TRBV2 and TRBJ2-3; 8 positions match TRBD2. Per germline, CDR1 SNHLY and CDR2 FYNNEI. V dropped 7 bases and J dropped 2; count of bases not matched to a gene: 11. CDR3 length: 16 residues. This CDR3 is CASKSGLASSTDTQYF. In nucleotides, the CDR3 is TGTGCCAGCAAATCAGGACTAGCCAGTTCCACAGATACGCAGTATTTT.

This clonotype has ten or more counts. The rearrangement uses TRBV20-1 and TRBJ2-1, with D hard to call. With 3 bases removed from V and 4 bases from J, the gap between germline ends came to 22 bases. The CDR3 consists of 17 residues. Germline CDR1 DFQATT, CDR2 SNEGSKA (reference sequence). CDR3 sequence reads: CSARETTLSASYNEQFF. DNA of the CDR3: TGCAGTGCTAGGGAGACCACGTTAAGCGCATCGTACAATGAGCAGTTCTTC.

This clonotype was detected many times. The chain couples TRBV29-1 to TRBJ1-2; a possible D gene is TRBD1 (6 bases). The CDR3 covers 12 residues. The germline V gene has CDR1 SQVTM and CDR2 ANQGSEA. CDR3 amino acids: CNGLQGFHGYTF. As DNA, the CDR3 is TGCAACGGTCTACAGGGTTTTCATGGCTACACCTTC.

On this clonotype itself: Relative to the germline gene, one junction end is altered; a read error may explain this. The chain has TRBV18 and TRBJ2-2; 9 bases are a match to TRBD1. CDR3 length: 14 amino acids. Germline CDR1 reads KGHSH; CDR2 reads LQKENI. For the CDR3, the DNA is TGTGCCAGCTCGCCGGGACAGGGAACCGGGGAACTGTTTTTT. Encoded protein: CASSPGQGTGELFF. The variable domain in full, completed from reference TRBV18 and TRBJ2-2, reads NAGVMQNPRHLVRRRGQEARLRCSPMKGHSHVYWYRQLPEEGLKFMVYLQKENIIDESGMPKERFSAEFPKEGPSILRIQQVVRGDSAAYFCASSPGQGTGELFFGEGSRLTVL.

This clonotype was counted at least ten times. The genes are TRBV5-1 and TRBJ2-5; D is undetermined. The CDR3 has 13 residues. Germline V lookup: CDR1 SGHRS, CDR2 YFSETQ. The V end lost 2 bases, the J end lost 3 bases, and 8 bases lay between the germline ends. DNA of the CDR3: TGCGCCAGCAGCTTCCTCCACAAAGAGACCCAGTACTTC. It translates to CASSFLHKETQYF.

The chain couples TRBV6-5 to TRBJ2-5; D possibly matches TRBD1 or TRBD2 (5 bases each). Germline-derived CDR1 and CDR2 are MNHEY and SVGAGI. Trimming cost V 3 bases and J 1 base, with 12 bases left between them. The CDR3 runs 15 residues. This CDR3 is CASSYGGWGQETQYF. In nucleotides, the CDR3 is TGTGCCAGCAGTTATGGGGGATGGGGCCAAGAGACCCAGTACTTC.

This clonotype has a single count. CDR3 sequence (DNA): TGCAGCGGGACAGGGGCGATCTCCTATGGCTACACCTTC. Protein product: CSGTGAISYGYTF. This sequence joins TRBV29-1 and TRBJ1-2; 9 positions agree with TRBD1. V gave up 7 bases and J gave up 4 bases; unmatched junction bases: 7. This CDR3 has 13 amino acids. The germline V gene has CDR1 SQVTM and CDR2 ANQGSEA.

The rearrangement uses TRBV15 and TRBJ2-7, with 9 bases fitting TRBD2. The CDR3 extends over 15 amino acids. Germline V gives CDR1 LNHNV, CDR2 YYDKDF (reference sequence). V dropped 0 bases and J dropped 6; count of bases not matched to a gene: 6. The CDR3 here is CATSRDSGRFSEQYF. In DNA, the CDR3 is TGTGCCACCAGCAGAGATAGCGGGAGATTTTCCGAGCAGTACTTC.

There are a few counts of this clonotype. This chain connects TRBV5-1 to TRBJ2-7; 8 bases line up with TRBD2. Per the germline V gene, CDR1 is SGHRS and CDR2 is YFSETQ. The J segment lost 2 bases and the V segment lost 0 bases, leaving 7 bases of the junction unmatched. This CDR3 spans 16 amino acids. The chain's CDR3 is CASSLALAEYPYEQYF. The DNA of the CDR3 is TGCGCCAGCAGCTTGGCACTAGCGGAGTACCCCTACGAGCAGTACTTC.

The gene calls are TRBV29-1 and TRBJ2-7; TRBD2 might be the D (5 bases). This CDR3 spans 10 amino acids. Trimming removed 1 base from V and 7 bases from J, with 5 bases in between. Germline V gene data show CDR1 as SQVTM and CDR2 as ANQGSEA. This CDR3 is CSVEGREQYF. In nucleotides, the CDR3 is TGCAGCGTTGAAGGGAGGGAGCAGTACTTC.

At least ten counts were recorded for this clonotype. This rearrangement joins TRBV20-1 to TRBJ2-7; possible D gene TRBD1, 5 bases. From germline, CDR1 is DFQATT and CDR2 SNEGSKA (reference sequence). This CDR3 region has 15 residues. Trimming took off 0 bases at V and 2 bases at J, with 14 bases between the two ends. The CDR3: CSARDLRQGTYEQYF. The CDR3 coding sequence is TGCAGTGCTAGAGATTTGCGCCAGGGTACCTACGAGCAGTACTTC.

There are a few counts of this clonotype. The chain links TRBV2 to TRBJ2-7; D possibly corresponds to TRBD1 (5 bases). TRBJ2-1 explains the end of the DNA better; the J call may be wrong. This CDR3 contains 15 residues. The V gene's germline CDR1 is SNHLY and CDR2 FYNNEI. The CDR3 is CASSEQGLARNEQFF. The CDR3, as DNA: TGTGCCAGCAGTGAACAGGGTTTAGCTAGGAATGAGCAGTTCTTC.

This clonotype has only a few counts. This sequence joins TRBV19 and TRBJ1-2; TRBD1 aligns across 8 bases. Germline CDR1 reads LNHDA; CDR2 reads SQIVND (reference sequence). Losses at the gene ends were 9 bases for V and 3 bases for J; bases not matched to a gene: 6. The CDR3 has 13 amino acids. CDR3 in DNA: TGTGCCAGCACAAAACAGGGGGACTATGGCTACACCTTC. This encodes CASTKQGDYGYTF. The whole variable domain, filled in from reference TRBV19 and TRBJ1-2, reads DGGITQSPKYLFRKEGQNVTLSCEQNLNHDAMYWYRQDPGQGLRLIYYSQIVNDFQKGDIAEGYSVSREKKESFPLTVTSAQKNPTAFYLCASTKQGDYGYTFGSGTRLTVV.

Of note for this clonotype: The final CDR3 position lacks the conserved phenylalanine or tryptophan, pointing to a likely read error. The limits of the CDR3 on the DNA are not certain, so only TCRdb's listed CDR3 is given. The V and J genes are TRBV7-3 and TRBJ2-7; the tabulated D call, TRBD1, remains unverified against the DNA. Germline V CDR1 and CDR2: SGHTA, FQGTGA. The length of the CDR3 is 11 amino acids, counting both ends. This chain's CDR3 is CASSPGDEGYN.

The chain carries TRBV7-9 and TRBJ1-5, with TRBD1 as a possible D gene (6 bases). Germline loops: CDR1 SEHNR, CDR2 FQNEAQ (reference sequence). This CDR3 has 14 residues. V dropped 2 bases and J dropped 7 bases, with 12 bases sitting between them. The CDR3 sequence is CASSLPGGGQPQHF. DNA for the CDR3: TGTGCCAGCAGCTTACCGGGGGGCGGACAGCCCCAGCATTTT. The variable domain in full, with the rest retrieved from reference TRBV7-9 and TRBJ1-5, is DTGVSQNPRHKITKRGQNVTFRCDPISEHNRLYWYRQTLGQGPEFLTYFQNEAQLEKSRLLSDRFSAERPKGSFSTLEIQRTEQGDSAMYLCASSLPGGGQPQHFGDGTRLSIL.

The chain joins TRBV7-2 to TRBJ2-7; 14 nucleotides line up with TRBD2. The J call may not be correct, given that the DNA end is closer to TRBJ2-1. Germline CDR1 and CDR2: SGHTA and FQGNSA. The CDR3 sequence is 14 residues long. The CDR3 nucleotides read TGTGCCACAACGGGACTAGCGGGAGATCATGAGCAGTTCTTC. Translation gives CATTGLAGDHEQFF.

Ten or more counts support this clonotype. V is TRBV12-3 or TRBV12-4 and J is TRBJ2-5; possible D gene TRBD1, 6 bases. With 7 bases removed from V and 5 bases from J, the gap between germline ends came to 14 bases. CDR3 size: 13 residues. The CDR3 nucleotides read TGTGCCAGCAACCTACTAGGACAGGAGACCCAGTACTTC. This gives the protein CASNLLGQETQYF.

This clonotype was observed at least ten times. The rearrangement uses TRBV6-5 and TRBJ1-1; a possible D gene is TRBD1 (5 bases). Germline loops: CDR1 MNHEY, CDR2 SVGAGI. V was cut by 10 bases and J by 4 bases, with 16 bases left in between. This CDR3 has 13 residues. The CDR3 is CATRGGVSTEAFF. CDR3 coding DNA: TGTGCCACCCGGGGAGGGGTGAGCACTGAAGCTTTCTTT.

This clonotype has just a few counts. This chain joins TRBV7-9 and TRBJ2-3; D unclear. The CDR3 extends over 14 amino acids. Germline V gives CDR1 SEHNR, CDR2 FQNEAQ (reference sequence). The V end lost 0 bases, the J end lost 8 bases, and 12 bases lay between the germline ends. As DNA, the CDR3 is TGTGCCAGCAGCTTAGCGAGCTCCGGAGCTACGCAGTATTTT. As protein: CASSLASSGATQYF.

This clonotype was recorded many times. The chain employs TRBV5-1 and TRBJ2-5, with D tentatively TRBD1 or TRBD2 (6 bases each). This CDR3 comprises 16 residues. In germline, CDR1 is SGHRS, CDR2 YFSETQ. Trimming removed 3 bases from V and 4 bases from J, with 19 bases in between. This chain's CDR3 is CASSSTGGAVRETQYF. The CDR3 DNA reads TGCGCCAGCAGCTCCACCGGGGGCGCGGTGCGAGAGACCCAGTACTTC.